One and the same sample provided the 27 T cell receptor beta chains below, sequenced in a study of OX40 agonist ivuxolimab in advanced cancers. Only in-frame clones appear in the TCRdb table, and some are missing; sequencing was by immunoSEQ multiplex PCR. Here the sample spans tens of thousands of clones, over 80% being singletons. Sequencing was performed on CD4+ or CD8+ T cells sorted from blood, taken in a trial of the OX40 agonist ivuxolimab. These receptor sequences come from an adult with an advanced solid tumor such as melanoma, head and neck, liver or kidney cancer.

This clone was counted only a few times. Written as DNA, the CDR3 is TGTGCCAGCAGCGACAAGACCTACGAGCAGTACTTC. Translation: CASSDKTYEQYF. V usage is TRBV6-1 and J usage is TRBJ2-7, with D unclear. CDR1 MNHNS and CDR2 SASEGT come from the germline V gene. The CDR3 loop spans 12 amino acids. V gave up 6 bases and J gave up 2 bases, with 8 bases separating them.

This chain connects TRBV21-1 to TRBJ2-1. TRBV21-1 is tagged as a pseudogene. The CDR3 extends over 16 amino acids. DNA of the CDR3: TGTGCCAGCAATTTAGGTCGGGTTTGGGGCTACAATGAGCAGTTCTTC. Amino acid sequence: CASNLGRVWGYNEQFF.

The chain has TRBV6-6 and TRBJ2-5; no definite D call. The CDR3 has 13 residues. The V gene lost 6 bases and the J gene lost 1 base, with 9 bases spanning the gap. From germline, CDR1 is MNHNY and CDR2 SVGAGI (reference sequence). In nucleotides, the CDR3 is TGTGCCAGCAGCTACGTAGGCCAAGAGACCCAGTACTTC. Amino acids: CASSYVGQETQYF.

The rearrangement joins TRBV27 to TRBJ2-1, with TRBD1 identical over 12 bases. CDR1 is MNHEY, CDR2 SMNVEV, per germline (reference sequence). The V segment lost 4 bases and the J segment 4 bases; nucleotides outside the gene matches: 2. The CDR3 runs 15 residues. DNA for the CDR3: TGTGCCAGCAGTTCGGGACAGGGGGCTTACAATGAGCAGTTCTTC. Amino acid sequence: CASSSGQGAYNEQFF.

The CDR3 DNA follows: TGTGCCAGCATGGAAATGATTCGACGCGGGAGGGCCGATACAGATACGCAGTATTTT. Its translation is CASMEMIRRGRADTDTQYF. The V and J genes are TRBV2 and TRBJ2-3, with TRBD2 matching over 9 bases. Germline V gene sequence: CDR1 SNHLY, CDR2 FYNNEI. The junction had 20 bases not matched to a gene; V was cut back by 7 bases and J by 3 bases. This CDR3 is 19 amino acids long.

The chain joins TRBV5-1 to TRBJ2-7; D possibly corresponds to TRBD1 (6 bases). The CDR3 runs to 14 residues. The germline CDR1 and CDR2 sequences are SGHRS and YFSETQ. Trimming took 0 bases from V and 0 from J, leaving 7 bases between them. DNA of the CDR3: TGCGCCAGCAGCTTGGACAGGGCCTCCTACGAGCAGTACTTC. Its translation: CASSLDRASYEQYF.

The V gene is TRBV30, the J gene TRBJ1-3; 7 bases line up with TRBD1. Germline CDR1 and CDR2: GTSNPN and SVGIG (reference sequence). There are 15 residues in the CDR3. The junction had 7 bases not matched to a gene; V was cut back by 2 bases and J by 3 bases. The DNA of the CDR3 is TGTGCCTGGAGTCTTTGGGGGGACAGTGGAAACACCATATATTTT. Protein: CAWSLWGDSGNTIYF.

V is TRBV7-9 and J is TRBJ1-1; tentatively, D is TRBD1 (5 bases). Trimming took off 5 bases at V and 2 bases at J, with 12 bases between the two ends. Germline loops: CDR1 SEHNR, CDR2 FQNEAQ (reference sequence). The length of the CDR3 is 14 residues. In DNA, the CDR3 is TGTGCCAGCAGCCCAAGACAGAGTAACACTGAAGCTTTCTTT. Translation: CASSPRQSNTEAFF. Full variable domain (remainder filled in from reference TRBV7-9 and TRBJ1-1): DTGVSQNPRHKITKRGQNVTFRCDPISEHNRLYWYRQTLGQGPEFLTYFQNEAQLEKSRLLSDRFSAERPKGSFSTLEIQRTEQGDSAMYLCASSPRQSNTEAFFGQGTRLTVV.

This chain joins TRBV7-6 and TRBJ2-1; a possible D gene is TRBD1 (5 bases). Germline CDR1 and CDR2: SGHVS and FNYEAQ. CDR3 length equals 15 residues. Trimming pared 5 bases from V and 2 bases from J, leaving 13 bases between. The CDR3 sequence is CASSPARQTYNEQFF. The CDR3 nucleotides read TGTGCCAGCAGCCCCGCCCGACAGACCTACAATGAGCAGTTCTTC.

This clone was seen a few times. This chain joins TRBV7-8 and TRBJ2-3; TRBD2 might be the D (5 bases). The germline gives CDR1 SGHVS, CDR2 FQNEAQ. The V and J ends lost 1 base and 2 bases respectively, with 10 bases between them. This CDR3 has 15 residues. The CDR3 spells CASSLGAANTDTQYF. The CDR3 DNA is TGTGCCAGCAGCTTAGGAGCGGCTAACACAGATACGCAGTATTTT.

V and J are TRBV28 and TRBJ2-1; weak D call: TRBD1 (6 bases). Germline assignment: CDR1 MDHEN and CDR2 SYDVKM. The ends were cut back, 1 base at V and 10 bases at J, with 8 bases in the middle. CDR3 length: 12 residues. As DNA, the CDR3 is TGTGCCAGCAGTTTATTGGGGGCCGAGCAGTTCTTC. Protein: CASSLLGAEQFF.

The V call is TRBV27, the J call TRBJ2-2; TRBD2 aligns across 13 bases. Germline V lookup: CDR1 MNHEY, CDR2 SMNVEV (reference sequence). The length of the CDR3 is 17 residues. J was trimmed by 3 bases and V by 5 bases; bases with no gene match: 6. The CDR3 region has the DNA TGTGCCAGCAGTAACCCTGGGACTAGCGGGGACACCGGGGAGCTGTTTTTT. Protein: CASSNPGTSGDTGELFF.

This sequence joins TRBV4-2 and TRBJ2-4; 12 bases line up with TRBD2. CDR3 size: 16 residues. Trimming cost V 1 base and J 8 bases; bases outside gene matches: 6. Germline V CDR1 and CDR2: LGHNA, YNFKEQ. The CDR3 loop reads CASSQVLAGGTDIQYF. In DNA, the CDR3 is TGTGCCAGCAGCCAAGTGCTAGCGGGAGGGACAGACATTCAGTACTTC.

V is TRBV5-1 and J is TRBJ2-1; perhaps D is TRBD1 or TRBD2 (5 bases each). Germline CDR1 and CDR2: SGHRS and YFSETQ. V was shortened by 2 bases and J by 10 bases, with 13 bases between the two germline ends. CDR3 size: 13 residues. The CDR3, as DNA: TGCGCCAGCAGCTTACTCGGGGCAGGAGAGCAGTTCTTC. Translation: CASSLLGAGEQFF.

The genes are TRBV4-1 and TRBJ1-5, with D hard to call. Germline-derived CDR1 and CDR2 are MGHRA and YSYEKL. The CDR3 covers 17 residues. V lost 1 base and J lost 2, with 15 bases in between. In DNA, the CDR3 is TGCGCCAGCAGCCAAGGGCCAGCCCAGCCTGGCAATCAGCCCCAGCATTTT. The encoded protein is CASSQGPAQPGNQPQHF.

The V gene is TRBV6-6, the J gene TRBJ2-5, with D perhaps matching TRBD2 (5 bases). The CDR3 contains 15 residues. The germline gives CDR1 MNHNY, CDR2 SVGAGI (reference sequence). V dropped 2 bases and J dropped 5 bases, with 15 bases sitting between them. In nucleotides, the CDR3 is TGTGCCAGCAGTTACCCTGATTATGGCGGGGAGACCCAGTACTTC. Amino acids: CASSYPDYGGETQYF.

Concerning this clone: The same CDR3 is also encoded by other DNA sequences in this sample. The chain combines TRBV27 with TRBJ2-7; 10 bases align to TRBD1. The CDR3 contains 14 residues. Trimming took 3 bases from V and 2 from J; bases not matched to a gene: 1. Germline V gene data show CDR1 as MNHEY and CDR2 as SMNVEV (reference sequence). The CDR3, as DNA: TGTGCCAGCAGTTTCGGGACAGGGGCCTACGAGCAGTACTTC. It encodes CASSFGTGAYEQYF.

The chain couples TRBV19 to TRBJ2-5; TRBD2 is a possible D gene (5 bases). V lost 3 bases and J lost 5, with 16 bases in between. This CDR3 region has 15 residues. Per the germline V gene, CDR1 is LNHDA and CDR2 is SQIVND (reference sequence). This CDR3 is CASSIVGGSGETQYF. The DNA of the CDR3 is TGTGCCAGTAGTATTGTAGGTGGCTCGGGGGAGACCCAGTACTTC.

This chain links TRBV7-9 with TRBJ2-7, with 8 nucleotides matching TRBD2. V was pared by 4 bases and J by 3 bases, with 2 bases of the junction left unmatched. The CDR3 sequence is 13 residues long. Germline V gene sequence: CDR1 SEHNR, CDR2 FQNEAQ (reference sequence). CDR3 sequence reads: CASSSLADYEQYF. CDR3 sequence (DNA): TGTGCCAGCAGCTCACTAGCGGACTACGAGCAGTACTTC. Full variable domain (missing parts from reference TRBV7-9 and TRBJ2-7): DTGVSQNPRHKITKRGQNVTFRCDPISEHNRLYWYRQTLGQGPEFLTYFQNEAQLEKSRLLSDRFSAERPKGSFSTLEIQRTEQGDSAMYLCASSSLADYEQYFGPGTRLTVT.

The V and J genes are TRBV11-2 and TRBJ2-7; D is unclear. The CDR3 is made up of 13 amino acids. Per germline, CDR1 SGHAT and CDR2 FQNNGV. The V end was cut by 0 bases, the J end by 0 bases, with 3 bases between. CDR3 coding DNA: TGTGCCAGCAGCTTAGAAATCTCCTACGAGCAGTACTTC. It encodes CASSLEISYEQYF.

The chain employs TRBV19 and TRBJ2-1, with 9 bases lining up with TRBD2. CDR3 length: 19 residues. Germline CDR1 reads LNHDA; CDR2 reads SQIVND (reference sequence). V dropped 0 bases and J dropped 0; count of bases not matched to a gene: 9. The CDR3 sequence is CASSIDGLARLSSYNEQFF. CDR3 bases: TGTGCCAGTAGTATAGATGGACTAGCGCGCCTTAGCTCCTACAATGAGCAGTTCTTC.

This chain uses TRBV7-9 with TRBJ2-7, with 7 positions matching TRBD1. The CDR3 has 16 amino acids. Germline CDR1 reads SEHNR; CDR2 reads FQNEAQ (reference sequence). V was clipped by 0 bases and J by 3 bases; unmatched bases: 8. The DNA of the CDR3 is TGTGCCAGCAGCTTAGCGGAACAGGGGCCCAACTACGAGCAGTACTTC. Encoded protein: CASSLAEQGPNYEQYF.

The chain recombines TRBV11-2 with TRBJ1-2; 7 positions match TRBD1. The CDR3 runs to 11 residues. The ends lost 0 bases at V and 14 bases at J; junction bases unmatched: 3. CDR1 is SGHAT, CDR2 FQNNGV, per germline. CDR3 DNA sequence: TGTGCCAGCAGCTTAGATAGGGGGCGGACCTTC. It codes for CASSLDRGRTF.

The chain employs TRBV2 and TRBJ2-5, with D hard to call. This CDR3 has 13 amino acids. Germline V gene sequence: CDR1 SNHLY, CDR2 FYNNEI. Trimming cost V 7 bases and J 2 bases, with 11 bases left between them. The DNA for the CDR3 is TGTGCCAGCAATCAGAACATACAAGAGACCCAGTACTTC. It yields the protein CASNQNIQETQYF.

The chain uses TRBV28 and TRBJ2-3; 9 bases are shared with TRBD1. The trim removed 5 bases at V and 2 bases at J, leaving 5 bases unmatched. This CDR3 has 15 amino acids. Per germline, CDR1 MDHEN and CDR2 SYDVKM. Written as DNA, the CDR3 is TGTGCCAGCAGTGTGACAGGGGGTTCCACAGATACGCAGTATTTT. Amino acids: CASSVTGGSTDTQYF.

V gene TRBV11-2 combines with J gene TRBJ2-7; weak D call: TRBD1 (6 bases). The CDR3 sequence is 14 residues long. The V gene's germline CDR1 is SGHAT and CDR2 FQNNGV. Deletions cut 5 bases from V and 3 bases from J, with 14 bases between. The CDR3 nucleotides are TGTGCCAGCAGCCCCTGGGACAATTACTACGAGCAGTACTTC. It encodes CASSPWDNYYEQYF. Full variable domain (missing parts from reference TRBV11-2 and TRBJ2-7): EAGVAQSPRYKIIEKRQSVAFWCNPISGHATLYWYQQILGQGPKLLIQFQNNGVVDDSQLPKDRFSAERLKGVDSTLKIQPAKLEDSAVYLCASSPWDNYYEQYFGPGTRLTVT.

The chain carries TRBV9 and TRBJ2-1; 8 bases map to TRBD2. CDR3 length: 15 amino acids. J gave up 5 bases and V 0 bases, and 4 bases lay outside the gene matches. Per the germline V gene, CDR1 is SGDLS and CDR2 is YYNGEE. The CDR3 region is CASSVGLARNNEQFF. The CDR3, as DNA: TGTGCCAGCAGCGTAGGACTAGCGCGTAACAATGAGCAGTTCTTC.